This T cell receptor (beta chain) was found in a study of post-analysis software for immune sequencing data. Whole-study findings and limits: In patients, TRBV5-6, TRBV5-1 and TRBV20-1 belonged to five or six TRBV segments found more frequently than in controls. Controls' normalized Chao1 diversity significantly exceeded that of multiple sclerosis patients. Strong same-batch co-clustering of samples appeared with F measure clustering.

TCR beta cDNA libraries included unique molecular identifiers. Via MiXCR, TCRdb re-called the PCR reads, giving one row per CDR3 protein. The table has 750,000 to 900,000 distinct CDR3 sequences, around 46% seen once. As concerns this clonotype: The antigen remains undetermined.

V was shortened by 2 bases and J by 1 base, with 7 bases between the two germline ends. The CDR3 length is 14 residues. Looked up from germline, CDR1 is KGHDR and CDR2 is SFDVKD. The chain joins TRBV24-1 to TRBJ1-1, with D hard to call. The receptor comes from a girl aged 5-17 years with multiple sclerosis. The sequenced sample consisted of blood. CDR3 bases: TGTGCCACCAGTGATTCTGGCGCGAACACTGAAGCTTTCTTT. Its protein is CATSDSGANTEAFF.